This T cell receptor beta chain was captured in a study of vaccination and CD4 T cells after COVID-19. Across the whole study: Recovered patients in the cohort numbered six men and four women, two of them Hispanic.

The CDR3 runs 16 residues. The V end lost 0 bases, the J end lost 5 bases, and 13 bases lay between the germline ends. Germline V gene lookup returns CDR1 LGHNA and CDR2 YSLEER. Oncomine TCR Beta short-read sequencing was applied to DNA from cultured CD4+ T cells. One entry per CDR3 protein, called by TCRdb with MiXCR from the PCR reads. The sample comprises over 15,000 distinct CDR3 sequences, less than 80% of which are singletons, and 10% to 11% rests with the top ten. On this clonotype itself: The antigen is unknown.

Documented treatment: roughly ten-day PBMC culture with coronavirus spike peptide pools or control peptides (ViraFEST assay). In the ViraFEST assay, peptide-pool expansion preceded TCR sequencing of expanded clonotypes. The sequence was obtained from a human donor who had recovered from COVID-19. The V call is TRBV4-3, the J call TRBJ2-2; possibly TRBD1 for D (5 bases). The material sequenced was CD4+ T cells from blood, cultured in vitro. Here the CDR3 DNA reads TGCGCCAGCAGCCAAGATCCCCAGGGTAGGACCGGGGAGCTGTTTTTT. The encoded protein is CASSQDPQGRTGELFF.